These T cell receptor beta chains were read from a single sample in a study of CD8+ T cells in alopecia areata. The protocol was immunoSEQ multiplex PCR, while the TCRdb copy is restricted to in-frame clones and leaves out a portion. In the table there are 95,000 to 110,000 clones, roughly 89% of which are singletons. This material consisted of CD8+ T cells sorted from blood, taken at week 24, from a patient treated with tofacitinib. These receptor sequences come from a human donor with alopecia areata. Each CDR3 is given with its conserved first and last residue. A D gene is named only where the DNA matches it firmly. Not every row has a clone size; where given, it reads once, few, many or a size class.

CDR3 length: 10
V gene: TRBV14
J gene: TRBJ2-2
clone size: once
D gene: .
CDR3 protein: CVPPTGELFF
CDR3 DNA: TGTGTCCCACCCACCGGGGAGCTGTTTTTT

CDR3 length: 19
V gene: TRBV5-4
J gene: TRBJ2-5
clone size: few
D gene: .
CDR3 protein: CASSPTLGRAPRDSGTQYF
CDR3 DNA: TGTGCCAGCAGTCCTACCCTGGGCAGGGCCCCCCGCGACTCCGGGACCCAGTACTTC

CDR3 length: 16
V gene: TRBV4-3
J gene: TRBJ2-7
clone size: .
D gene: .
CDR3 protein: CASSQAKDMMGYEQYF
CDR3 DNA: TGCGCCAGCAGCCAAGCAAAGGATATGATGGGCTACGAGCAGTACTTC

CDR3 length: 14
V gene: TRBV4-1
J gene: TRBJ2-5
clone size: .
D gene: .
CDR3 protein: CASSQASYQETQYF
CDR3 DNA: TGCGCCAGCAGCCAAGCTTCGTACCAAGAGACCCAGTACTTC

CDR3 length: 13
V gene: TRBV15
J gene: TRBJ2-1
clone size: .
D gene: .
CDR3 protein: CATRQSSYNEQFF
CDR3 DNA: TGTGCCACCCGGCAAAGCTCCTACAATGAGCAGTTCTTC

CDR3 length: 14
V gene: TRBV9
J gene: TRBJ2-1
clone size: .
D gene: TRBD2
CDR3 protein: CASSDGLAPNEQFF
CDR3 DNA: TGTGCCAGCAGCGACGGACTAGCCCCCAATGAGCAGTTCTTC

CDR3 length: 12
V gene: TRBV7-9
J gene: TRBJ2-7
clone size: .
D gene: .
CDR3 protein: CASNLWAGEQYF
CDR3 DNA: TGTGCCAGCAACCTCTGGGCGGGCGAGCAGTACTTC

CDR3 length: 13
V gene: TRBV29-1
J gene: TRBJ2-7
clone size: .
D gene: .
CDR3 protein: CSVEGTATYEQYF
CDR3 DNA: TGCAGCGTTGAAGGGACTGCAACCTACGAGCAGTACTTC

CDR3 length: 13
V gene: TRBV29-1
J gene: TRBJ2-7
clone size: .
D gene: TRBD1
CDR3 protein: CSVYRGSSYEQYF
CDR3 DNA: TGCAGCGTTTACAGGGGATCCTCCTACGAGCAGTACTTC

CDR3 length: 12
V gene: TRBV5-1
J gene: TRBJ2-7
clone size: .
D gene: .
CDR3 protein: CASSSVDYEQYF
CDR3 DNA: TGCGCCAGCAGCTCGGTGGATTACGAGCAGTACTTC

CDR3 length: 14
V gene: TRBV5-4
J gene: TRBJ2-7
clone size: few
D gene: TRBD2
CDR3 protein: CASSRNRGAYEQYF
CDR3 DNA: TGCGCCAGCAGCAGGAACCGGGGGGCCTACGAGCAGTACTTC

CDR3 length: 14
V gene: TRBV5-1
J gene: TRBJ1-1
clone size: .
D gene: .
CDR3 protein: CASSKDGGTTEAFF
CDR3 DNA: TGCGCCAGCAGCAAGGACGGAGGGACCACTGAAGCTTTCTTT

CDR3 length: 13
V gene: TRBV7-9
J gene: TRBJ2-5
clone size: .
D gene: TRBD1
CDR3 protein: CASRPGQQETQYF
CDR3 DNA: TGTGCCAGCAGGCCGGGACAGCAAGAGACCCAGTACTTC

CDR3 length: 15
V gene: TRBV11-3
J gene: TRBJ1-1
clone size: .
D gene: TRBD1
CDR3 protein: CASSHPRGQNTEAFF
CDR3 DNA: TGTGCCAGCAGCCACCCCAGGGGGCAGAACACTGAAGCTTTCTTT

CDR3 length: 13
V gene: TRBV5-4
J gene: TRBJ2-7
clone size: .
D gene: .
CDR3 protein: CASSLANGREQYF
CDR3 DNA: TGTGCCAGCAGCTTGGCCAACGGTCGCGAGCAGTACTTC

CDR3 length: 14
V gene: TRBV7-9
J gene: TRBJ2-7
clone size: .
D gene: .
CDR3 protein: CASSLFLTPYEQYF
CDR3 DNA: TGTGCCAGCAGCTTATTCCTGACACCTTACGAGCAGTACTTC

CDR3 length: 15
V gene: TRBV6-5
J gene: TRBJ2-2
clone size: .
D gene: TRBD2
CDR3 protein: CASTPTSGVTGELFF
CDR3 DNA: TGTGCCAGCACCCCGACTAGCGGGGTCACCGGGGAGCTGTTTTTT

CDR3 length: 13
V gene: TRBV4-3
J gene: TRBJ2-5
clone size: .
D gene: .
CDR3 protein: CASSQGLEETQYF
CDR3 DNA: TGCGCCAGCAGCCAAGGGTTAGAGGAGACCCAGTACTTC

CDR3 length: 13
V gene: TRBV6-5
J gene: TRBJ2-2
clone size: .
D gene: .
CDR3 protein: CASSYRAAGELFF
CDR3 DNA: TGTGCCAGCAGTTACAGGGCGGCCGGGGAGCTGTTTTTT

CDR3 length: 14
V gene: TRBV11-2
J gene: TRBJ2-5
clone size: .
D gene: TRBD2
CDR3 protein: CASSWLAAQETQYF
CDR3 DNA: TGTGCCAGCAGCTGGCTAGCGGCCCAAGAGACCCAGTACTTC

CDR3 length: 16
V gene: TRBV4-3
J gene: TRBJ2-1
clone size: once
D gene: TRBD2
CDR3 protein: CASSRTTSGGHNEQFF
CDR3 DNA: TGCGCCAGCAGCCGTACGACTAGCGGGGGCCACAATGAGCAGTTCTTC

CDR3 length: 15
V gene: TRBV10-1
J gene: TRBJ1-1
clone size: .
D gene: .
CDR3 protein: CASSEVRGAGTEAFF
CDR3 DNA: TGCGCCAGCAGTGAGGTCCGGGGAGCAGGCACTGAAGCTTTCTTT

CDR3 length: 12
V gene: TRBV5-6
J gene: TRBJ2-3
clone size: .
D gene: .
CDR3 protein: CASSSDTDTQYF
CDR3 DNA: TGTGCCAGCAGCTCAGACACAGATACGCAGTATTTT

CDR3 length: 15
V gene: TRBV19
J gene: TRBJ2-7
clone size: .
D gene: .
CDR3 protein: CASSIGLGEIYEQYF
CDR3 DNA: TGTGCCAGTAGTATCGGCCTTGGGGAAATCTACGAGCAGTACTTC

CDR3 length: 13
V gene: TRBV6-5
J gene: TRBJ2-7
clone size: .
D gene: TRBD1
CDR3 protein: CASGRDRGNEQYF
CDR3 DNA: TGTGCCAGCGGTAGGGACAGGGGGAACGAGCAGTACTTC

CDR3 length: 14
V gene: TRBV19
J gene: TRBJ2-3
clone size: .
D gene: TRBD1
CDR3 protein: CASKTGGHVDTQYF
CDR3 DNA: TGTGCCAGTAAGACAGGGGGTCATGTAGATACGCAGTATTTT

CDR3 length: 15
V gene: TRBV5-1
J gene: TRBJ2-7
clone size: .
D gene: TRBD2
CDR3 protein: CASSPEGLAGTEQYF
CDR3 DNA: TGCGCCAGCAGCCCCGAGGGACTAGCGGGCACCGAGCAGTACTTC